Listed below are T cell receptor beta chains from one sample, sequenced in a study of neoadjuvant nivolumab and ipilimumab in lung cancer. Sequenced by immunoSEQ multiplex PCR; TCRdb stores in-frame clones only, minus some. The table shows several thousand clones, with roughly 79% occurring only once. The sequenced sample was normal lung tissue adjacent to the tumor, obtained after neoadjuvant nivolumab, alone or with ipilimumab, at or shortly before surgery. All receptors derive from an adult with non-small cell lung cancer. Some clones in this sample may be carry-over from other donors' samples. Both conserved end residues are part of each CDR3. The D gene is left open where the match is weak. The size field is filled for only some rows; it gives once, few, many or a size class.

>.|TRBJ2-7|.|13|TRBV27
CASSPYFMYEQYF
TGTGCCAGCAGTCCATACTTTATGTACGAGCAGTACTTC
>.|TRBJ1-1|.|15|TRBV5-8
CASSLVLSENTEAFF
TGTGCCAGCAGCTTGGTTTTAAGTGAGAACACTGAAGCTTTCTTT
>.|TRBJ1-2|few|12|TRBV4-1
CASSQDDYGYTF
TGCGCCAGCAGCCAAGATGACTATGGCTACACCTTC
>.|TRBJ1-4|.|15|TRBV18
CASSPEGHVIEKLFF
TGTGCCAGCTCACCAGAGGGACATGTAATTGAAAAACTGTTTTTT
>TRBD2|TRBJ2-7|.|14|TRBV30
CAWGKTSATTTQYF
TGTGCCTGGGGGAAGACTAGCGCGACTACGACGCAGTACTTC
>TRBD2|TRBJ2-1|.|16|TRBV6-1
CASSELTSGDYNEQFF
TGTGCCAGCAGTGAACTGACTAGCGGGGATTACAATGAGCAGTTCTTC
>.|TRBJ1-1|.|12|TRBV7-9
CASSLRGAEAFF
TGTGCCAGCAGCTTACGAGGGGCTGAAGCTTTCTTT
>TRBD1|TRBJ2-7|.|18|TRBV5-6
CASSHRQGEITPSYEQYF
TGTGCCAGCAGCCACAGACAGGGGGAAATAACCCCCTCCTACGAGCAGTACTTC
>.|TRBJ2-1|.|10|TRBV5-1
CASSNNEQFF
TGCGCCAGCAGTAACAATGAGCAGTTCTTC
>.|TRBJ1-1|few|11|TRBV5-1
CASSVNTEAFF
TGCGCCAGCAGCGTTAACACTGAAGCTTTCTTT
>TRBD1|TRBJ2-3|.|14|TRBV10-2
CASSEGRGTDTQYF
TGCGCCAGCAGTGAAGGCAGGGGGACAGATACGCAGTATTTT
>.|TRBJ2-7|.|13|TRBV13
CASSLETGREQYF
TGTGCCAGCAGCTTAGAAACGGGACGGGAGCAGTACTTC
>TRBD1|TRBJ1-1|.|13|TRBV10-3
CAISLDRSREAFF
TGTGCCATCAGTCTGGACAGGTCTCGGGAAGCTTTCTTT
>.|TRBJ1-2|.|12|TRBV19
CASGDMNYGYTF
TGTGCCAGTGGGGACATGAACTATGGCTACACCTTC
>.|TRBJ2-7|.|15|TRBV11-2
CASSTHRFVSYEQYF
TGTGCCAGCAGCACCCACAGGTTCGTGTCCTACGAGCAGTACTTC
>.|TRBJ1-1|.|16|TRBV5-1
CASSGPGARGNTEAFF
TGCGCCAGCAGCGGCCCCGGGGCACGCGGGAACACTGAAGCTTTCTTT
>.|TRBJ2-5|once|11|TRBV20-1
CSAFRGETQYF
TGCAGTGCTTTCAGGGGAGAGACCCAGTACTTC
>.|TRBJ2-1|.|15|TRBV5-1
CASSRGGDANNEQFF
TGCGCCAGCAGCCGAGGGGGAGACGCGAATAATGAGCAGTTCTTC
>.|TRBJ2-3|.|12|TRBV5-5
CASSLAVDTQYF
TGTGCCAGCAGCTTGGCGGTAGATACGCAGTATTTT
>.|TRBJ1-1|.|12|TRBV7-2
CASSLLGTEAFF
TGTGCCAGCAGCTTATTAGGTACTGAAGCTTTCTTT
>.|TRBJ2-3|.|14|TRBV18
CASYGSRSTDTQYF
TGTGCCTCTTATGGATCTAGGTCAACAGATACGCAGTATTTT
>TRBD1|TRBJ1-1|.|15|TRBV6-1
CASDWTGGLNTEAFF
TGTGCCAGCGATTGGACAGGGGGCCTGAACACTGAAGCTTTCTTT
>.|TRBJ1-2|once|13|TRBV18
CASSPEGYYGYTF
TGTGCCAGCTCCCCCGAGGGGTACTATGGCTACACCTTC
>.|TRBJ2-7|.|14|TRBV6-5
CASRKTGSSYEQYF
TGTGCCAGCCGTAAAACCGGCAGCTCCTACGAGCAGTACTTC
>TRBD2|TRBJ2-1|.|13|TRBV10-3
CAIGTSANNEQFF
TGTGCCATCGGGACTAGCGCGAACAATGAGCAGTTCTTC
>TRBD1|TRBJ2-1|.|17|TRBV19
CASSIEGQGAFYNEQFF
TGTGCCAGTAGCATCGAGGGTCAGGGGGCGTTCTACAATGAGCAGTTCTTC
>TRBD1|TRBJ1-2|few|14|TRBV29-1
CSVGSQGANYGYTF
TGCAGCGTTGGATCTCAGGGGGCAAACTATGGCTACACCTTC
>TRBD1|TRBJ2-2|.|15|TRBV7-9
CASSPLWTGSGELFF
TGTGCCAGCAGCCCGCTCTGGACAGGGTCCGGGGAGCTGTTTTTT
>TRBD1|TRBJ1-2|few|13|TRBV5-1
CASSQGTVYGYTF
TGCGCCAGCAGCCAAGGGACAGTCTATGGCTACACCTTC
>TRBD2|TRBJ2-1|.|16|TRBV7-9
CASSLSGSWPYNEQFF
TGTGCCAGCAGCTTAAGCGGGAGTTGGCCCTACAATGAGCAGTTCTTC
>.|TRBJ2-1|.|12|TRBV18
CASSPGGQEQFF
TGTGCCAGCTCCCCTGGCGGGCAAGAGCAGTTCTTC
>.|TRBJ2-7|.|12|TRBV11-2
CASSARPYEQYF
TGTGCCAGCAGCGCAAGACCCTACGAGCAGTACTTC
>TRBD1|TRBJ2-2|.|16|TRBV7-6
CASSLARQGYTGELFF
TGTGCCAGCAGCTTAGCCCGACAGGGTTACACCGGGGAGCTGTTTTTT
>TRBD1|TRBJ2-7|.|14|TRBV11-2
CASSPQGAPYEQYF
TGTGCCAGCAGCCCACAGGGGGCTCCCTACGAGCAGTACTTC
>TRBD2|TRBJ2-7|.|17|TRBV5-1
CASSLGLAGELSYEQYF
TGCGCCAGCAGCTTGGGACTAGCGGGCGAGCTTTCCTACGAGCAGTACTTC
>TRBD1|TRBJ1-2|.|16|TRBV5-6
CASSAGTGVSNYGYTF
TGTGCCAGCAGCGCCGGGACAGGGGTGTCGAACTATGGCTACACCTTC
>.|TRBJ2-3|.|15|TRBV18
CASSPYRASTDTQYF
TGTGCCAGCTCACCTTACAGGGCTAGCACAGATACGCAGTATTTT
>TRBD2|TRBJ2-1|.|17|TRBV19
CASTVAARLAAYNEQFF
TGTGCCAGTACCGTCGCCGCCAGACTAGCGGCCTACAATGAGCAGTTCTTC
>.|TRBJ2-1|.|12|TRBV11-2
CASSFERNEQFF
TGTGCCAGCAGCTTCGAGAGGAATGAGCAGTTCTTC
>TRBD2|TRBJ2-1|few|14|TRBV29-1
CSVGVAGGGNEQFF
TGCAGCGTTGGGGTAGCGGGGGGTGGAAATGAGCAGTTCTTC
>.|TRBJ1-6|.|13|TRBV7-2
CASSQRPDSPLHF
TGTGCCAGCAGCCAGAGGCCCGATTCACCCCTCCACTTT
>.|TRBJ1-2|.|13|TRBV29-1
CSAMGSANYGYTF
TGCAGCGCCATGGGGTCTGCTAACTATGGCTACACCTTC
>.|TRBJ2-3|once|14|TRBV19
CASSILKHTDTQYF
TGTGCCAGTAGTATTCTTAAGCACACAGATACGCAGTATTTT
>TRBD1|TRBJ1-1|.|16|TRBV9
CASSYHGEGAFTEAFF
TGTGCCAGCAGCTACCATGGTGAGGGGGCGTTCACTGAAGCTTTCTTT
>TRBD1|TRBJ1-2|.|16|TRBV7-9
CASSLGGTGGAEGYTF
TGTGCCAGCAGTTTAGGGGGCACAGGGGGCGCCGAAGGCTACACCTTC
>.|TRBJ1-2|.|13|TRBV5-1
CASTKDRNYGYTF
TGCGCCAGCACCAAAGACCGAAACTATGGCTACACCTTC
>.|TRBJ2-7|.|12|TRBV2
CASSEGGHEQYF
TGTGCCAGCAGTGAAGGGGGCCACGAGCAGTACTTC
>.|TRBJ2-7|.|13|TRBV7-2
CASSRDLSYEQYF
TGTGCCAGCAGCCGGGACTTGTCCTACGAGCAGTACTTC
>.|TRBJ1-3|.|15|TRBV7-9
CASSSSRTSGNTIYF
TGTGCCAGCAGCTCGTCACGGACCTCTGGAAACACCATATATTTT
>.|TRBJ1-1|.|15|TRBV7-9
CASSLVRQVGTEAFF
TGTGCCAGCAGCTTAGTGAGACAGGTAGGCACTGAAGCTTTCTTT
>.|TRBJ2-7|.|13|TRBV30
CAWKTGTFDEQYF
TGTGCCTGGAAAACAGGGACGTTTGACGAGCAGTACTTC
>.|TRBJ2-2|.|13|TRBV6-1
CATPGRNTGELFF
TGTGCCACCCCAGGGAGGAACACCGGGGAGCTGTTTTTT
>.|TRBJ1-4|.|15|TRBV6-6
CASRGREGQGEKLFF
TGTGCCAGCAGGGGGCGAGAGGGACAAGGCGAAAAACTGTTTTTT
>.|TRBJ1-2|.|13|TRBV19
CASKVEGFFGYTF
TGTGCCAGTAAAGTCGAGGGGTTCTTTGGCTACACCTTC
>TRBD1|TRBJ2-3|few|16|TRBV11-3
CASSEGQGVSTDTQYF
TGTGCCAGCAGCGAGGGACAGGGTGTATCCACAGATACGCAGTATTTT